These 18 T cell receptor beta chains originate from one sample sequenced in a study of T cell responses to AZD1222 COVID-19 vaccine. Generated by immunoSEQ multiplex PCR, the TCRdb table keeps only in-frame clones and is missing some. The sample consists of 160,000 or so clones, around 87% of them appearing once. The sequences come from peripheral blood, collected 28 days after the second AZD1222 dose. The receptors come from an adult who received the AZD1222 COVID-19 vaccine.

This clone was detected once. This chain connects TRBV7-2 to TRBJ1-3, with unresolved D. The germline V gene encodes CDR1 SGHTA and CDR2 FQGNSA. V was clipped by 1 base and J by 2 bases, with 9 bases between them. CDR3 length equals 15 residues. CDR3 DNA sequence: TGTGCCAGCAGCTTAGATGGTAGCGCTGGAAACACCATATATTTT. Residues: CASSLDGSAGNTIYF.

The chain is built from TRBV15 and TRBJ1-1; 9 nucleotides line up with TRBD1. With V trimmed by 4 bases and J by 1 base, 10 bases remained unmatched. This CDR3 comprises 17 residues. CDR1 is LNHNV, CDR2 YYDKDF, per germline (reference sequence). CDR3 nucleotide sequence: TGTGCCACCAGCAAGAGTCACAGGGGACAGGGGAACACTGAAGCTTTCTTT. Translation: CATSKSHRGQGNTEAFF.

V is TRBV25-1 and J is TRBJ1-6, with D hard to call. V shed 1 base and J shed 3 bases, with 7 bases lying between them. Germline values: CDR1 MGHDK, CDR2 SYGVNS. This CDR3 region has 15 residues. The CDR3 DNA is TGTGCCAGCAGTGAATGGACTAACTATAATTCACCCCTCCACTTT. Translated: CASSEWTNYNSPLHF.

The chain is built from TRBV27 and TRBJ2-3, with unresolved D. The CDR3 has 14 residues. Trimming removed 4 bases from V and 5 bases from J, with 13 bases in between. CDR1 is MNHEY and CDR2 is SMNVEV in the germline V gene (reference sequence). The CDR3 here is CASSSLLGIDTQYF. The DNA of the CDR3 is TGTGCCAGCAGTTCCCTCCTAGGCATAGATACGCAGTATTTT.

V usage is TRBV9 and J usage is TRBJ1-1; 7 bases line up with TRBD1. The germline CDR1 and CDR2 sequences are SGDLS and YYNGEE. This CDR3 contains 13 residues. The ends lost 0 bases at V and 7 bases at J; junction bases unmatched: 3. CDR3 nucleotides: TGTGCCAGCAGCGTAGTCTGGGACAGTGAAGCTTTCTTT. Translation gives CASSVVWDSEAFF.

About this clone itself: Other DNA sequences in the same sample also yield this CDR3. This chain joins TRBV14 and TRBJ2-7; D uncertain. Germline V gene sequence: CDR1 SGHDN, CDR2 FVKESK. V was cut by 3 bases and J by 4 bases, with 4 bases left in between. The CDR3 loop spans 11 amino acids. CDR3 coding DNA: TGTGCCAGCAGCCAGTCGTACGAGCAGTACTTC. This sequence encodes CASSQSYEQYF.

This rearrangement joins TRBV19 to TRBJ1-5, with TRBD1 matching 7 bases. V shed 3 bases, J shed 6 bases, and the junction held 5 bases outside the gene matches. This CDR3 is 14 amino acids long. The germline V gene has CDR1 LNHDA and CDR2 SQIVND (reference sequence). CDR3: CASSMGTVGQPQHF. The CDR3 DNA reads as TGTGCCAGTAGTATGGGGACAGTGGGTCAGCCCCAGCATTTT.

The chain employs TRBV5-1 and TRBJ2-3; TRBD2 agrees at 9 bases. CDR1 and CDR2 (germline): SGHRS, YFSETQ. This CDR3 has 16 amino acids. Unmatched junction bases numbered 6, after V lost 4 bases and J lost 0 bases. The DNA of the CDR3 is TGCGCCAGCAGCGTAAGACTAGCGGAGAGCACAGATACGCAGTATTTT. It yields the protein CASSVRLAESTDTQYF.

This clone was detected a few times. J is TRBJ1-3 and V is TRBV30; no reliable D call. V was shortened by 3 bases and J by 4 bases, with 16 bases between the two germline ends. The CDR3 is 15 amino acids. CDR1 is GTSNPN and CDR2 is SVGIG in the germline V gene (reference sequence). CDR3 sequence (DNA): TGTGCCTGGAGCCGGGATAGCGGGTGGGGAAACACCATATATTTT. As protein: CAWSRDSGWGNTIYF.

V is TRBV10-3 and J is TRBJ1-2; D is unclear. Trimming shortened V by 4 bases and J by 1 base, and 13 bases separated the two germline ends. CDR1 is ENHRY and CDR2 is SYGVKD in the germline V gene. There are 15 residues in the CDR3. The CDR3: CAISGGPQLNYGYTF. Here the CDR3 DNA reads TGTGCCATCAGTGGCGGCCCCCAGCTTAACTATGGCTACACCTTC.

V gene TRBV6-2 or TRBV6-3 combines with J gene TRBJ2-1, with TRBD2 identical over 10 bases. Germline CDR1 reads MNHEY; CDR2 reads SVGEGT. Trimming took 6 bases from V and 7 from J; bases not matched to a gene: 15. The length of the CDR3 is 17 residues. The CDR3 sequence: CASSPPTGTSDWNEQFF. As DNA, the CDR3 is TGTGCCAGCAGCCCCCCGACCGGGACTAGCGACTGGAATGAGCAGTTCTTC.

V usage is TRBV5-4 and J usage is TRBJ2-7, with 9 positions matching TRBD1. The CDR3 consists of 15 residues. Germline assignment: CDR1 SGHNT and CDR2 YYREEE (reference sequence). The ends lost 3 bases at V and 7 bases at J; junction bases unmatched: 11. The CDR3 DNA reads TGTGCCAGCAGCTCCGGGACAGGGCGTGGTGGGGAGCAGTACTTC. Its translation: CASSSGTGRGGEQYF.

The chain has TRBV6-5 and TRBJ2-7; the D gene is possibly TRBD1 (5 bases). CDR3 size: 12 residues. The V gene lost 5 bases and the J gene lost 3 bases, with 8 bases spanning the gap. Germline V gives CDR1 MNHEY, CDR2 SVGAGI. The CDR3 reads CASSTGLYEQYF. In DNA, the CDR3 is TGTGCCAGCAGTACAGGCCTCTACGAGCAGTACTTC.

The J gene is TRBJ1-1, the V gene TRBV29-1; a weak D match, TRBD1 (5 bases). Trimming shortened V by 6 bases and J by 3 bases, and 8 bases separated the two germline ends. The germline CDR1 and CDR2 sequences are SQVTM and ANQGSEA. The CDR3 totals 11 residues. The CDR3, as DNA: TGCAGCGTCACAGGAGACACTGAAGCTTTCTTT. Translating gives CSVTGDTEAFF.

The chain employs TRBV12-5 and TRBJ2-5; 7 bases map to TRBD1. The CDR3 covers 14 residues. V lost 3 bases and J lost 2; bases outside the gene matches: 3. Germline lookup yields CDR1 LGHNT and CDR2 FRNRAP. The DNA for the CDR3 is TGTGCTAGTGGTTTAGGGACAGAGCAAGAGACCCAGTACTTC. Translation gives CASGLGTEQETQYF.

The chain combines TRBV18 with TRBJ1-4; D gene unclear. Looked up from germline, CDR1 is KGHSH and CDR2 is LQKENI. The CDR3 contains 15 residues. The V end was cut by 2 bases, the J end by 8 bases, with 15 bases between. CDR3 bases: TGTGCCAGCTCACCAATTCGGGAGTCGAACGAAAAACTGTTTTTT. This sequence encodes CASSPIRESNEKLFF. Combining the CDR3 with reference TRBV18 and TRBJ1-4 gives the whole variable domain NAGVMQNPRHLVRRRGQEARLRCSPMKGHSHVYWYRQLPEEGLKFMVYLQKENIIDESGMPKERFSAEFPKEGPSILRIQQVVRGDSAAYFCASSPIRESNEKLFFGSGTQLSVL.

The rearrangement links TRBV14 to TRBJ1-2; D is uncertain. Looked up from germline, CDR1 is SGHDN and CDR2 is FVKESK. The CDR3 contains 17 residues. V was pared by 0 bases and J by 4 bases, with 18 bases between. DNA of the CDR3: TGTGCCAGCAGCCAAGATAGGGAGTTAGGGCTGGCCTATGGCTACACCTTC. It codes for CASSQDRELGLAYGYTF.

Here the CDR3 reads CASSVGTRTGYSGNTIYF. The CDR3 nucleotides read TGTGCCAGCAGCGTAGGGACAAGGACAGGCTATTCTGGAAACACCATATATTTT. The V and J genes are TRBV9 and TRBJ1-3; TRBD1 agrees at 7 bases. Looked up from germline, CDR1 is SGDLS and CDR2 is YYNGEE. The trim removed 0 bases at V and 1 base at J, leaving 10 bases unmatched. The CDR3 has 18 amino acids.